This T cell receptor beta chain came from a study of response to subunit inactivated influenza vaccine. TCRdb processed the RT-PCR reads anew with MiXCR; each CDR3 protein has one entry. The profile shows 500,000 to 650,000 distinct CDR3 sequences, 7.6% of them singletons. V trimming: 5 bases; J trimming: 3 bases; junction bases outside the gene matches: 10. This CDR3 has 16 amino acids. The germline CDR1 and CDR2 sequences are SEHNR and FQNEAQ (reference sequence). This chain connects TRBV7-9 to TRBJ2-7; 10 nucleotides align to TRBD2. This TCR came from a man aged 50 to 75 who received an inactivated influenza vaccine. Sequenced here: PBMCs from blood, sampled approximately 25 months after vaccination. CDR3 nucleotide sequence: TGTGCCAGCAGCCCCCCTCCGGGACTAGCGAGCTACGAGCAGTACTTC. This sequence encodes CASSPPPGLASYEQYF.